Given below is one T cell receptor (beta chain) in context. This record belongs to a study of early T cells in non-severe SARS-CoV-2 infection. TCRdb used MiXCR to reprocess the 5' RACE reads, holding one entry per CDR3 protein. The top ten clones hold around 5% of a sample with fewer than 40,000 distinct CDR3 sequences, 5.9% of them seen once. The TCR sequence derives from an adult who was a healthcare worker with PCR-confirmed SARS-CoV-2 infection or an uninfected control (not recorded which). Specimen: whole blood.

The CDR3 nucleotides are TGTGCCAGCAGTTTTAATACCGGGACGGTCTACGAGCAGTACTTC. The encoded protein is CASSFNTGTVYEQYF. This chain joins TRBV6-5 and TRBJ2-7, with D possibly being TRBD1 or TRBD2 (5 bases each). Looked up from germline, CDR1 is MNHEY and CDR2 is SVGAGI. The CDR3 contains 15 residues. Deletions cut 4 bases from V and 3 bases from J, with 16 bases between.